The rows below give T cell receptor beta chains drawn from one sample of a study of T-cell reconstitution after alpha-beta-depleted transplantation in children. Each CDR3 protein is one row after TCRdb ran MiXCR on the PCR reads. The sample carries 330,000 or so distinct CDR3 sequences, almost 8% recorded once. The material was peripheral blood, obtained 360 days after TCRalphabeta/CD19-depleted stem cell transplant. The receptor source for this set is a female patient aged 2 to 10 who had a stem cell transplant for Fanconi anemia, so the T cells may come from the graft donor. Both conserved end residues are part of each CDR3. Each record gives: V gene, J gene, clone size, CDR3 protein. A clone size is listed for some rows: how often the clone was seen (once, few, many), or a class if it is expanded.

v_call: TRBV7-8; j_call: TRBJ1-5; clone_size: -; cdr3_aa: CASSSTRDQPQHF
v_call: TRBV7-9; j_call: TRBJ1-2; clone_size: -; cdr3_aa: CASSLARREGYTF
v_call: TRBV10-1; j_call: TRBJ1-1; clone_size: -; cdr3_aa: CASSDKVNTEAFF
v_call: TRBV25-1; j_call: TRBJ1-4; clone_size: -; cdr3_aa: CASSEWDEKLFF
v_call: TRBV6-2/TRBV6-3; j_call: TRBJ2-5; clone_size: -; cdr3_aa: CASSHPSRQETQYF
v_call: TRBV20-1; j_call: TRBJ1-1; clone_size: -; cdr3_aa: CSALGQVDTEAFF
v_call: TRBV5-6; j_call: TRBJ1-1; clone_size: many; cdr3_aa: CASSLSRAMNTEAFF
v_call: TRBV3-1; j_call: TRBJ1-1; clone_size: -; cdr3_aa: CASSHQTGRGVTEAFF
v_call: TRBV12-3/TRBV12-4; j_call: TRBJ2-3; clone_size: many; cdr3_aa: CASWWGTSTDTQYF
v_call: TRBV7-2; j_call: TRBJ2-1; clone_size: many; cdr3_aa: CASSLGWGGFF
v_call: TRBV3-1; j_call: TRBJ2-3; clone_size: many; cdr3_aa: CASSQDPRASTQYF
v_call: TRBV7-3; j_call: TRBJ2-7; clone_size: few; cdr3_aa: CASSLHNRVGSYEQYF
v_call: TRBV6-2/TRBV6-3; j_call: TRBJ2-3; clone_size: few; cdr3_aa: CASSSSMDTQYF
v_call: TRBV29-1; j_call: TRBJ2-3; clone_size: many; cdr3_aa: CSVVGGGAQDTQYF
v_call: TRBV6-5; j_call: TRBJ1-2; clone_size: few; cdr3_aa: CASSYSRGGRNYGYTF
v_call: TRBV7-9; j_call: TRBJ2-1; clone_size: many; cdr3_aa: CASSLESFYNEQFF
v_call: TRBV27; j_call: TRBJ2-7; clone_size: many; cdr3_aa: CASSYYTGTSDNYEQYF
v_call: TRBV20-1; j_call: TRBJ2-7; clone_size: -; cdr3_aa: CFAPGLAQPYEQYF
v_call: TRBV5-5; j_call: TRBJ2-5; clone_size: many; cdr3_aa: CASSSLREVQETQYF
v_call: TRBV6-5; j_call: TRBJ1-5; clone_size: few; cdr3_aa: CASSYSRDRAIYSNQPQHF
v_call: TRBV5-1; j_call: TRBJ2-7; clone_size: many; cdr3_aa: CASSLLGRGGYEQYF
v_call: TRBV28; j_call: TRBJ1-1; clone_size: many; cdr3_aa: CASSLPGTGNTEAFF
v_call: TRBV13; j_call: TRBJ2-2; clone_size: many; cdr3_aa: CASSLDNGELFF
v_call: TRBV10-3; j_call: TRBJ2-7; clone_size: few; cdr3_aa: CAISPSGGGGHEQYF
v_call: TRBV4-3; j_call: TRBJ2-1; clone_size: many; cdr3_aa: CASSQVVGLSGGPNNEQFF
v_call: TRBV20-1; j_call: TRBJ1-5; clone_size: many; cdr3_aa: CSALTGSQPQHF
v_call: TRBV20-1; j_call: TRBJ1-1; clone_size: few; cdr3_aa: CSAREGTGRAEAFF
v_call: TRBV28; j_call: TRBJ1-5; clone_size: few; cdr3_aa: CASSWMGWYSNQPQHF
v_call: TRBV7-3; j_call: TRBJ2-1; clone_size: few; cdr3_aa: CASSLQPPGLAHNEQFF
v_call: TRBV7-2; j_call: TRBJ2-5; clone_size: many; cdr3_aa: CASSFNPGGEETQYF
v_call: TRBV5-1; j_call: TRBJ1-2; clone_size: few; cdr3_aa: CASSFRDRVGYTF
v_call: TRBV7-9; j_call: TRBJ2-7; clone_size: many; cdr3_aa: CASSFGTFYEQYF
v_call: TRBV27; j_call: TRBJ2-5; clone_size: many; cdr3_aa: CASSPGIRPPQETQYF
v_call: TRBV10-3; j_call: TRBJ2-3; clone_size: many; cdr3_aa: CATRTSTDTQYF
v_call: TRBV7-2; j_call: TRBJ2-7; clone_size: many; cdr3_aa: CASSLARGPEYEQYF
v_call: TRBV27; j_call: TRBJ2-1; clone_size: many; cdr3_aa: CASSHPPLLAGAGVYNEQFF
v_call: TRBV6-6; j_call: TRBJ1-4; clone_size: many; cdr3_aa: CASSRGQALFF
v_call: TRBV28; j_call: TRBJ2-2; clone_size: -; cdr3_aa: CASSLGGGTNTGELFF
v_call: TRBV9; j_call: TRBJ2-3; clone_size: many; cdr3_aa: CASSHLSGTSGSASTDTQYF
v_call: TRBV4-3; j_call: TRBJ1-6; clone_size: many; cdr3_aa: CASSQILSQSPLHF
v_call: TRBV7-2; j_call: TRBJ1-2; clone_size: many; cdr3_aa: CASSFSGRTFNYGYTF
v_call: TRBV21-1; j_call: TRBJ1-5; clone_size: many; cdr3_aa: CASSKITGPGNQPQHF
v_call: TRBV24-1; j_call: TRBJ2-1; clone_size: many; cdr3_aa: CATIEDRCYNEQFF
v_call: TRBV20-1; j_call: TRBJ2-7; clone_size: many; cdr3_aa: CSASQPFPQGVMEQYF
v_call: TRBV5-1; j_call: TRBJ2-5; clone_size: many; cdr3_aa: CASSLGLAGEETQYF
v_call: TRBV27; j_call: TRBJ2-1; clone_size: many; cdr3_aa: CASSWGLHMVNEQFF
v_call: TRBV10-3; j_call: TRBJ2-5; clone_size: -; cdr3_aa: CAISDRESQETQYF
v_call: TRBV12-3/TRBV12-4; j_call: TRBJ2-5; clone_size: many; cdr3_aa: CASSLGTGKETQYF
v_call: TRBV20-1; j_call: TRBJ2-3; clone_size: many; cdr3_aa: CSARAVRGHGDTQYF
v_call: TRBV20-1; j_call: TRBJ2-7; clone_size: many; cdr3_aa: CSARDQGQGAYEQYF
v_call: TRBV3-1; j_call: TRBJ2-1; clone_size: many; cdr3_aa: CASSPRQGDRSSGSRQYNEQFF
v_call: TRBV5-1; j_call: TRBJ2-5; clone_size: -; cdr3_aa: CASSLQGVGETQYF
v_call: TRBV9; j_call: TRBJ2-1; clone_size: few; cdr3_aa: CASSVAPGTSGGSSYNEQFF
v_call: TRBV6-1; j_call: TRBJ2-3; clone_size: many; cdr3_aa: CASSRLAGEGADTQYF
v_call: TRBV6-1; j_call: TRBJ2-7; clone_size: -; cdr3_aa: CASSQPGSLSYEQYF